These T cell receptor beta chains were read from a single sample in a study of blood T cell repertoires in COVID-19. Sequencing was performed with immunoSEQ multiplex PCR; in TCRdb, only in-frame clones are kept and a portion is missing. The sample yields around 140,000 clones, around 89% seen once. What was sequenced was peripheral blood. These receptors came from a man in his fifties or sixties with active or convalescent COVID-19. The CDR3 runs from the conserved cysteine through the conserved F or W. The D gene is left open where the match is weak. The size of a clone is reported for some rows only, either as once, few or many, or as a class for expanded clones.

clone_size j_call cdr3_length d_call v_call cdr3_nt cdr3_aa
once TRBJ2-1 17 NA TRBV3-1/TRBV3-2 TGTGCCAGCAGCCAAGATTGGCGGCGGGGCAGATACAATGAGCAGTTCTTC CASSQDWRRGRYNEQFF
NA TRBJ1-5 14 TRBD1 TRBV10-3 TGTGCCATCAGTAAGACAGGGCCGGAACAGCCCCAGCATTTT CAISKTGPEQPQHF
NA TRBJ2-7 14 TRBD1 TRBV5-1 TGCGCCAGCAGCTTCCGCGACAGGGGCTACGAGCAGTACTTC CASSFRDRGYEQYF
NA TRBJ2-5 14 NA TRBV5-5 TGTGCCAGCAGCTATGGGGGCTCCCAAGAGACCCAGTACTTC CASSYGGSQETQYF
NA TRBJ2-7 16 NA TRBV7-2 TGTGCCAGCAGCTTAAATGGGGATCGACTAGTGGGCGAGCAGTACTTC CASSLNGDRLVGEQYF
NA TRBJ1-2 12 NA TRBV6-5 TGTGCCAGCAGTTCCCCAGGGTACGGCTACACCTTC CASSSPGYGYTF
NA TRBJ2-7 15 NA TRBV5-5 TGTGCCAGCAGCTTGTTGGACTTGTTCTCCTACGAGCAGTACTTC CASSLLDLFSYEQYF
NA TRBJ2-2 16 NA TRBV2 TGTGCCAGCAGTGAAGACGCGGTGCCCAACACCGGGGAGCTGTTTTTT CASSEDAVPNTGELFF
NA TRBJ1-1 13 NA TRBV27 TGTGCCAGCCTCGCCCGGGAGGGGGTCGAAGCTTTCTTT CASLAREGVEAFF
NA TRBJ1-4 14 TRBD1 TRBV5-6 TGTGCCAGCAGCTTGGGTGAGACAGGGGGCAAACTGTTTTTT CASSLGETGGKLFF
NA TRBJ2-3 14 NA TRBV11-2 TGTGCCAGCAGCTTACCCTTTCGCACAGATACGCAGTATTTT CASSLPFRTDTQYF
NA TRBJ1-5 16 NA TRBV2 TGTGCCAGCAGTGTCTCGAGACAGACCGGCAATCAGCCCCAGCATTTT CASSVSRQTGNQPQHF
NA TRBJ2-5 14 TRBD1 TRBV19 TGTGCCAGTAGTCCGGACAGGGTGGAAGAGACCCAGTACTTC CASSPDRVEETQYF
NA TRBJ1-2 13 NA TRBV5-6 TGTGCCAGCAGCTTGGGGACAAACTATGGCTACACCTTC CASSLGTNYGYTF
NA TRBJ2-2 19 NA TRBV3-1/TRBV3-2 TGTGCCAGCAGCCAAGATAAGATCAACAGGGCGTTAAACACCGGGGAGCTGTTTTTT CASSQDKINRALNTGELFF
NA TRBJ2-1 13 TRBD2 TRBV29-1 TGCAGCGTTGAGGGGGGGAATGGGGATGAGCAGTTCTTC CSVEGGNGDEQFF
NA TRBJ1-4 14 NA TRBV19 TGTGCCAGTAGCCCCGGGAACCGGGGGGAAAAACTGTTTTTT CASSPGNRGEKLFF
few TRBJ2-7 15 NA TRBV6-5 TGTGCCAGCACCCGAACGGTGAAGAAATCCTACGAGCAGTACTTC CASTRTVKKSYEQYF
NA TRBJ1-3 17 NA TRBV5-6 TGTGCCAGCAGCTTAGAGACAGAATTATACTCTGGAAACACCATATATTTT CASSLETELYSGNTIYF
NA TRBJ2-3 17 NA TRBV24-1 TGTGCCACCAGTCTGGCCGGGGGGCAGGTTGGCACAGATACGCAGTATTTT CATSLAGGQVGTDTQYF
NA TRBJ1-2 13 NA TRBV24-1 TGTGCCACCAGTGATCCGGACAGTTATGGCTACACCTTC CATSDPDSYGYTF
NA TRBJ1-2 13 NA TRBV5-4 TGTGCCAGCAGCTTGATAGGGGGAGATGGCTACACCTTC CASSLIGGDGYTF
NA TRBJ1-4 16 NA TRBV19 TGTGCCAGTAGTATCCGTGCGGTTGCAACTAATGAAAAACTGTTTTTT CASSIRAVATNEKLFF
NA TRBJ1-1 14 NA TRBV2 TGTGCCAGTCAAAGGGGGATGGCCGGCACTGAAGCTTTCTTT CASQRGMAGTEAFF
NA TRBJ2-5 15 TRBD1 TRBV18 TGTGCCAGCTCACGCTCCGGGACAGGGGGAGAGACCCAGTACTTC CASSRSGTGGETQYF
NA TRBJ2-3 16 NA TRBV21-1 TGTGCCAGCAGCGAAAAGAGCGGGGGGGCAGTAGATACGCAGTATTTT CASSEKSGGAVDTQYF
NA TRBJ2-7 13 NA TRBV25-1 TGTGCCAGCAGAGCGACAGGTGGTTACGAGCAGTACTTC CASRATGGYEQYF
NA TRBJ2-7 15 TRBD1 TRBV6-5 TGTGCCAGCAGTTACCGGGGACAGGGGTCCTACGAGCAGTACTTC CASSYRGQGSYEQYF
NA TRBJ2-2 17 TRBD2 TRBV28 TGTGCCAGCAGTTCCCCTAGCGGGAGGGATTTGGCCGGGGAGCTGTTTTTT CASSSPSGRDLAGELFF
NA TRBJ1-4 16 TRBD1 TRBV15 TGTGCCACCAGCAGAGTCCAGGACAGGGCCCGGGAAAAACTGTTTTTT CATSRVQDRAREKLFF
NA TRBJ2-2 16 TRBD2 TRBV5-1 TGCGCCAGCAGCTTCTCTAGCGGGTCCAACACCGGGGAGCTGTTTTTT CASSFSSGSNTGELFF
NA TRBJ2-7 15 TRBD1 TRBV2 TGTGCCAGCAGTCCACGGGACAGGATATTCTACGAGCAGTACTTC CASSPRDRIFYEQYF
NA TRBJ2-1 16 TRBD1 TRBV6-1 TGTGCCAGCAGTGAAGCCGCGGGACAGGGAAGCAATGAGCAGTTCTTC CASSEAAGQGSNEQFF
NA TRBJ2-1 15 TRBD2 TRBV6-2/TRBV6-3 TGTGCCAGCAGTTACGTTGGGGGAGGGTACAATGAGCAGTTCTTC CASSYVGGGYNEQFF
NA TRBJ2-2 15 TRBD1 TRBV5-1 TGCGCCAGCCAAAACAACAGGGGAGAAAACGGGGAGCTGTTTTTT CASQNNRGENGELFF
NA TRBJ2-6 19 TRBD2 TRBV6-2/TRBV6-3 TGTGCCAGCAGTTACCCCAGGACTAGCGGGGGGGCTGGGGCCAACGTCCTGACTTTC CASSYPRTSGGAGANVLTF
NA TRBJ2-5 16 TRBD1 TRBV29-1 TGCAGCGTTGATAATTACAGGGGGCAAGACCAAGAGACCCAGTACTTC CSVDNYRGQDQETQYF
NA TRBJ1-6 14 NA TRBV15 TGTGCCACCAGCACAGAGTCTAATAATTCACCCCTCCACTTT CATSTESNNSPLHF